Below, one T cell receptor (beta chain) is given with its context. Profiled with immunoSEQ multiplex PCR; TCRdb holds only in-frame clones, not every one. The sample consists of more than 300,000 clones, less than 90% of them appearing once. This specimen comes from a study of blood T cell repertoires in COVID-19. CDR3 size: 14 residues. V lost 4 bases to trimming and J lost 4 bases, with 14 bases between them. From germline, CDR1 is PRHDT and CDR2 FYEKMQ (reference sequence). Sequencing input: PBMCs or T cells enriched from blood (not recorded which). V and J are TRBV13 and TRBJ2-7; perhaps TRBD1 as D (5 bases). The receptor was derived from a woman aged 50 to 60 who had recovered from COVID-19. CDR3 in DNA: TGTGCCAGCAGCTCGCAGGGTTCCAGGTACGAGCAGTACTTC. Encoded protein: CASSSQGSRYEQYF.